This is a list of T cell receptor beta chains from one sample in a study of blood T cell repertoires in COVID-19. The table came from immunoSEQ multiplex PCR; TCRdb's copy has only in-frame clones and leaves some out. The sample contains some 95,000 clones, approximately 90% of which appear only once. The sequencing input was peripheral blood. These receptor sequences come from a human donor with active COVID-19. The donor label of this sample is uncertain. Each CDR3 is given with its conserved first and last residue. A D gene is named only where the DNA matches it firmly. Clone size, where shown, is once, few, many, or a class for clones that have expanded.

abundance	v_gene	len	d_gene	j_gene	CDR3nt	CDR3aa
-	TRBV7-9	14	TRBD1	TRBJ1-1	TGTGCCAGCAGCATCCTTTCAGGGGGAGGCGAAGCTTTCTTT	CASSILSGGGEAFF
-	TRBV4-1	14	-	TRBJ2-5	TGCGCCAGCAGCCAAGATGAACAGCAAGAGACCCAGTACTTC	CASSQDEQQETQYF
-	TRBV6-2/TRBV6-3	14	-	TRBJ2-5	TGTGCCAGCAGTTTATCAGGGAATGGCGAGACCCAGTACTTC	CASSLSGNGETQYF
-	TRBV19	15	TRBD1	TRBJ2-1	TGTGCCAGTAGTATTAATCCCCAAAGGACAGGTAGGAAGTTCTTC	CASSINPQRTGRKFF
-	TRBV10-3	18	TRBD2	TRBJ2-1	TGTGCCATCAGTGACCCGCCTCTAGCGGGGGGATCAAGCGATGAGCAGTTCTTC	CAISDPPLAGGSSDEQFF
-	TRBV9	14	TRBD1	TRBJ2-7	TGTGCCAGCAGCGAAAGACAGGGGATTAGCGAGCAGTACTTC	CASSERQGISEQYF
-	TRBV5-6	18	TRBD1	TRBJ1-1	TGTGCCAGCAGCTTGACAGGGGTTAGGTATGTGGGTGATACTGAAGCTTTCTTT	CASSLTGVRYVGDTEAFF
-	TRBV7-3	13	-	TRBJ2-1	TGTGCCAGCAGCTCAGCCGGCGGGTCTGAGCAGTTCTTC	CASSSAGGSEQFF
-	TRBV3-1/TRBV3-2	14	-	TRBJ2-3	TGTGCCAGCAGCCGGCAACCTAGCACAGATACGCAGTATTTT	CASSRQPSTDTQYF
few	TRBV6-5	14	TRBD1	TRBJ1-2	TGTGCCAGCAGTTACCGAAGACAGGGCCATGGCTACACCTTC	CASSYRRQGHGYTF
-	TRBV10-3	13	-	TRBJ1-5	TGTGCCACACGCAGGGTAGGTGCTCAGCCCCAGCATTTT	CATRRVGAQPQHF
-	TRBV7-3	13	TRBD1	TRBJ1-2	TGTGCCAGCAGCTTAGTACAGGGGAGTGGCTACACCTTC	CASSLVQGSGYTF
-	TRBV7-9	18	TRBD2	TRBJ2-3	TGTGCCAGCAGCTTTTGGCCCCTAGCGGGGGGGCCAGGGGATACGCAGTATTTT	CASSFWPLAGGPGDTQYF
-	TRBV19	13	-	TRBJ1-5	TGTGCCAGTAGTATACAAGGGGTACAGCCCCAGCATTTT	CASSIQGVQPQHF
-	TRBV5-1	16	-	TRBJ2-1	TGCGCCAGCAGCCCTGGGACGAGGGAGGTGGTTGATGAGCAGTTCTTC	CASSPGTREVVDEQFF
-	TRBV9	16	-	TRBJ1-3	TGTGCCAGCACACCAAACGCCCCGAGTTCTGGAAACACCATATATTTT	CASTPNAPSSGNTIYF
-	TRBV11-2	15	-	TRBJ1-1	TGTGCCAGCAGCTTAGGTGGCGGGACGGACACTGAAGCTTTCTTT	CASSLGGGTDTEAFF
once	TRBV27	15	-	TRBJ1-2	TGTGCCAGCAGTTTTGCCTTTGACAGTAACTATGGCTACACCTTC	CASSFAFDSNYGYTF
-	TRBV5-1	16	TRBD2	TRBJ2-3	TGCGCCAGCAGCGAGACTAGCGGGGGGAGCACAGATACGCAGTATTTT	CASSETSGGSTDTQYF
-	TRBV7-9	13	-	TRBJ1-5	TGTGCCAGCAGCTCGCTACAGGGACAGCCCCAGCATTTT	CASSSLQGQPQHF
-	TRBV2	15	-	TRBJ2-5	TGTGCCAGCAGTGAGGGGACTCCAAAAGTGGAGACCCAGTACTTC	CASSEGTPKVETQYF
-	TRBV7-3	13	-	TRBJ1-1	TGTGCCAGCAGCTTTACATTGGACACTGAAGCTTTCTTT	CASSFTLDTEAFF
-	TRBV19	13	TRBD1	TRBJ2-1	TGTGCCAGTAGCCAGGGGGCCCACAATGAGCAGTTCTTC	CASSQGAHNEQFF
-	TRBV5-1	17	TRBD1	TRBJ2-7	TGCGCCAGCAGCGGAGGCAAGACCGGGACAGGGACCTACGAGCAGTACTTC	CASSGGKTGTGTYEQYF
-	TRBV28	16	TRBD2	TRBJ2-2	TGTGCCAGCAGCCCTAGACTAGCGGCGAACACCGGGGAGCTGTTTTTT	CASSPRLAANTGELFF
-	TRBV3-1/TRBV3-2	13	-	TRBJ1-5	TGTGCCAGCAGCCACGGCGGGAATCAGCCCCAGCATTTT	CASSHGGNQPQHF
-	TRBV28	16	-	TRBJ2-6	TGTGCCAGCAGTTTACCCCAGTTCGCTGGGGCCAACGTCCTGACTTTC	CASSLPQFAGANVLTF
-	TRBV4-1	15	-	TRBJ2-1	TGCGCCAGCAGCCAAGGGCAGGGCTCCTACAATGAGCAGTTCTTC	CASSQGQGSYNEQFF
-	TRBV2	15	TRBD1	TRBJ1-5	TGTGCCAGCAGTCTACGCCACAGGGGCTATCAGCCCCAGCATTTT	CASSLRHRGYQPQHF
-	TRBV6-5	12	TRBD2	TRBJ2-7	TGTGCCAGCAAGACTAGCGGGTACGAGCAGTACTTC	CASKTSGYEQYF
-	TRBV7-2	15	TRBD1	TRBJ1-5	TGTGCCAGCAGCTTGGGGACAGGGGGGGATCAGCCCCAGCATTTT	CASSLGTGGDQPQHF
-	TRBV6-2/TRBV6-3	12	-	TRBJ1-5	TGTGCCAGCAGTACTCCGGATCAGCCCCAGCATTTT	CASSTPDQPQHF
-	TRBV5-1	14	-	TRBJ1-1	TGCGCCAGCAGCTCCTACGGTGGGAACACTGAAGCTTTCTTT	CASSSYGGNTEAFF
-	TRBV5-8	15	TRBD1	TRBJ1-2	TGTGCCAGCAGCTTGCCCACAGGGGGCTTAGAGGGCTACACCTTC	CASSLPTGGLEGYTF
-	TRBV2	15	-	TRBJ1-5	TGTGCCAGCAGGGAGGGCAGGGCATCCAATCAGCCCCAGCATTTT	CASREGRASNQPQHF
few	TRBV5-5	15	-	TRBJ2-7	TGTGCCAGCAGCCCCACTGGACAGCTCGCGCACGAGCAGTACTTC	CASSPTGQLAHEQYF
-	TRBV6-5	14	-	TRBJ1-2	TGTGCCAGCAGTTACGACGGTGGGAGCTATGGCTACACCTTC	CASSYDGGSYGYTF